These 9 T cell receptor beta chains came from one sample sequenced in a study of blood T cell repertoires in COVID-19. Method: immunoSEQ multiplex PCR; TCRdb's copy keeps in-frame clones and lacks some. In the table there are about 130,000 clones, approximately 78% of which are singletons. Specimen: PBMCs or T cells enriched from blood (not recorded which). Receptors originate from a woman aged 45-59 years who had recovered from COVID-19.

This chain joins TRBV9 and TRBJ2-6; 8 bases line up with TRBD2. V lost 4 bases, J lost 0 bases, and 9 bases stayed unmatched. This CDR3 comprises 18 residues. Germline V gene lookup returns CDR1 SGDLS and CDR2 YYNGEE. CDR3 in amino acids: CASSLRLAGGSGANVLTF. For the CDR3, the DNA is TGTGCCAGCAGCCTCAGACTGGCGGGGGGCTCTGGGGCCAACGTCCTGACTTTC. Based on the CDR3 plus reference TRBV9 and TRBJ2-6, the full variable domain is DSGVTQTPKHLITATGQRVTLRCSPRSGDLSVYWYQQSLDQGLQFLIQYYNGEERAKGNILERFSAQQFPDLHSELNLSSLELGDSALYFCASSLRLAGGSGANVLTFGAGSRLTVL.

This clone was counted between two and nine times. This chain connects TRBV18 to TRBJ1-3; weak D call: TRBD1 (5 bases). In germline, CDR1 is KGHSH, CDR2 LQKENI. Trimming pared 2 bases from V and 8 bases from J, leaving 16 bases between. The CDR3 is 15 amino acids. The CDR3 DNA is TGTGCCAGCTCACCATATGTCGTCAGGGTTGACACCATATATTTT. Its protein product is CASSPYVVRVDTIYF.

V gene TRBV7-7 combines with J gene TRBJ2-1, with D possibly matching TRBD2 (7 bases). Germline loops: CDR1 SSHAT, CDR2 FNYEAQ (reference sequence). The V gene lost 1 base and the J gene lost 9 bases, with 16 bases spanning the gap. The CDR3 is 15 residues long. CDR3 nucleotide sequence: TGTGCCAGCAGCTTAGATTCTAGTAGGGGGGGTGAGCAGTTCTTC. This encodes CASSLDSSRGGEQFF.

The J gene is TRBJ2-3, the V gene TRBV2; no definite D call. The germline V gene encodes CDR1 SNHLY and CDR2 FYNNEI. V lost 7 bases and J 2 bases, leaving 7 bases between the germline ends. The CDR3 has 12 residues. CDR3 loop: CASKQDTDTQYF. CDR3 in DNA: TGTGCCAGCAAACAAGACACAGATACGCAGTATTTT.

The rearrangement joins TRBV5-1 to TRBJ2-5, with D possibly being TRBD2 (5 bases). Germline CDR1 and CDR2: SGHRS and YFSETQ. CDR3 length: 13 residues. Trimming took 6 bases from V and 0 from J, leaving 9 bases between them. DNA for the CDR3: TGCGCCAGCAAGAGGGCAGACCAAGAGACCCAGTACTTC. This codes for CASKRADQETQYF.

The rearrangement links TRBV27 to TRBJ2-5; no clear D gene. The CDR3 is 14 amino acids. CDR1 MNHEY and CDR2 SMNVEV come from the germline V gene (reference sequence). Trimming took 5 bases from V and 0 from J, leaving 10 bases between them. The CDR3 reads CASSPNENQETQYF. CDR3 DNA sequence: TGTGCCAGCAGTCCGAACGAGAACCAAGAGACCCAGTACTTC.

CDR3 residues: CASSYSIGDNEQFF. CDR3 bases: TGTGCCAGCAGTTACTCGATCGGGGACAATGAGCAGTTCTTC. J is TRBJ2-1 and V is TRBV6-5, with D maybe TRBD2 (5 bases). Germline assignment: CDR1 MNHEY and CDR2 SVGAGI. This CDR3 is 14 amino acids long. Trimming left V 0 bases short and J 5 bases short, with 8 bases between.

The gene calls are TRBV10-2 and TRBJ2-7; 7 nucleotides align to TRBD2. The ends lost 2 bases at V and 0 bases at J; junction bases unmatched: 4. The germline V gene has CDR1 WSHSY and CDR2 SAAADI. The CDR3 loop spans 15 amino acids. The chain's CDR3 is CASSEGRGSSYEQYV. The DNA for the CDR3 is TGCGCCAGCAGTGAGGGGCGGGGGAGCTCCTACGAGCAGTACGTC.

The V call is TRBV7-9, the J call TRBJ1-4; 8 bases fit TRBD1. V trimming: 7 bases; J trimming: 8 bases; junction bases outside the gene matches: 9. Germline V gene data show CDR1 as SEHNR and CDR2 as FQNEAQ (reference sequence). The length of the CDR3 is 14 residues. The CDR3 bases are TGTGCCAGCAAAATGTCAGGGGGCGGGGAAAAACTGTTTTTT. It encodes CASKMSGGGEKLFF.